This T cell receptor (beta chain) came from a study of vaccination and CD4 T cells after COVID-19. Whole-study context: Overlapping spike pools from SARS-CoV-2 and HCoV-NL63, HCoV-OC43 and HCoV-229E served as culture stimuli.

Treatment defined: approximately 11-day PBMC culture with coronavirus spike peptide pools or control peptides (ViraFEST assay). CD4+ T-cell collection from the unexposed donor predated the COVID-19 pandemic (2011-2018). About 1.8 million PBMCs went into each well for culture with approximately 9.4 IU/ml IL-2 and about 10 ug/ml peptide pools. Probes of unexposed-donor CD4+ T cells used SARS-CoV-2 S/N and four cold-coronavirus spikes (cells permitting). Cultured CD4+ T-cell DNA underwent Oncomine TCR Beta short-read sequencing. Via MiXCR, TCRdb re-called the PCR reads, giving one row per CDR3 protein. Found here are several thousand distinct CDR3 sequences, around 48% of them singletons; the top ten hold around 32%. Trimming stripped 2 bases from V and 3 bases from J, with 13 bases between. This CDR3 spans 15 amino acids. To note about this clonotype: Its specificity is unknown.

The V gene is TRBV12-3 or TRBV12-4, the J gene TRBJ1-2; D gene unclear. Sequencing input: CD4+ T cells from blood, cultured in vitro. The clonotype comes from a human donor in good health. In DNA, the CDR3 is TGTGCCAGCAGTTTAAGCATAGGGCAGCACTATGGCTACACCTTC. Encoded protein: CASSLSIGQHYGYTF.